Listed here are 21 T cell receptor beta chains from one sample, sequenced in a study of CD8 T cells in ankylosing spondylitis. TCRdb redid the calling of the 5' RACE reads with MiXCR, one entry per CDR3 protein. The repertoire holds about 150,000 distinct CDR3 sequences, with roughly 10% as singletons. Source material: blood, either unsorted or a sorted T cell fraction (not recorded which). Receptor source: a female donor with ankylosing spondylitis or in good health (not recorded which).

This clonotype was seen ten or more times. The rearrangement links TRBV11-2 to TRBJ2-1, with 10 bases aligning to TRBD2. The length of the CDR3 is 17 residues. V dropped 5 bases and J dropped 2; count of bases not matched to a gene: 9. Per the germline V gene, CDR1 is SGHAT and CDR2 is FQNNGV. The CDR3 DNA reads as TGTGCCAGCAGCCTCAACCCTAGCGGGGGACCCTACAATGAGCAGTTCTTC. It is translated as CASSLNPSGGPYNEQFF.

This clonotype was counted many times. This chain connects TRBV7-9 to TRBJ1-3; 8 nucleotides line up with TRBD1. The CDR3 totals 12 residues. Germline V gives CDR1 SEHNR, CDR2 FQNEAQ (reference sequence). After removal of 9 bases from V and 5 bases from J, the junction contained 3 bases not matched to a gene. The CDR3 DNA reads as TGTGCCAGTCAGGGGGCACGAAACACCATATATTTT. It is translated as CASQGARNTIYF. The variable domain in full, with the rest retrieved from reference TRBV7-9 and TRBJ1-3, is DTGVSQNPRHKITKRGQNVTFRCDPISEHNRLYWYRQTLGQGPEFLTYFQNEAQLEKSRLLSDRFSAERPKGSFSTLEIQRTEQGDSAMYLCASQGARNTIYFGEGSWLTVV.

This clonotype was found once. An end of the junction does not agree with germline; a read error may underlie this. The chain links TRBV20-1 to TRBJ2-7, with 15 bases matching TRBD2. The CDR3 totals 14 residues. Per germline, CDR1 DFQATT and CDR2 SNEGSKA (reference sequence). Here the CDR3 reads CSARRTSGGDEQCF. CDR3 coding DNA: TGCAGTGCTCGGCGGACTAGCGGGGGGGACGAGCAGTGCTTC.

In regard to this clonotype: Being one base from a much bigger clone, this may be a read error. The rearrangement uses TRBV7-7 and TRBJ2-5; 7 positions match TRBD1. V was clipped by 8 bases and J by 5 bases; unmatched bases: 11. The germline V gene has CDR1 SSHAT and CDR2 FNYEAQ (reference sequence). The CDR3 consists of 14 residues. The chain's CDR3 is CASCVNRGSETQYF. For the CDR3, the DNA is TGTGCCAGCTGCGTCAACAGGGGTTCCGAGACCCAGTACTTC.

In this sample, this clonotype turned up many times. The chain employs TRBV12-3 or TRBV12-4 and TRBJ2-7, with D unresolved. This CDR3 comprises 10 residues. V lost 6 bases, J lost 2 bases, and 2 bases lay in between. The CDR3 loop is CASRAYEQYF. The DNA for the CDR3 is TGTGCCAGCAGGGCCTACGAGCAGTACTTC.

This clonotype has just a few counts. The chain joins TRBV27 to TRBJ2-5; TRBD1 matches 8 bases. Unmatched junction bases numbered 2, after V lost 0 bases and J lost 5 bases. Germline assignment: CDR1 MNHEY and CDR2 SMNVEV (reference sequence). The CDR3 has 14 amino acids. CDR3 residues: CASSLSRQGETQYF. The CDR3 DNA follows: TGTGCCAGCAGTTTATCAAGACAGGGGGAGACCCAGTACTTC.

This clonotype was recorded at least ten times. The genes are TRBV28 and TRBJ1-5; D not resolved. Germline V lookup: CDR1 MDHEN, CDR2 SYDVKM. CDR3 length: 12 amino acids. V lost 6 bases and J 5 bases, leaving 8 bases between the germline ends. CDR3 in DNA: TGTGCCAGCAGCTTCCTCCATCAGCCCCAGCATTTT. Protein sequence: CASSFLHQPQHF. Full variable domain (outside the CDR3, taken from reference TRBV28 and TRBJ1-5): DVKVTQSSRYLVKRTGEKVFLECVQDMDHENMFWYRQDPGLGLRLIYFSYDVKMKEKGDIPEGYSVSREKKERFSLILESASTNQTSMYLCASSFLHQPQHFGDGTRLSIL.

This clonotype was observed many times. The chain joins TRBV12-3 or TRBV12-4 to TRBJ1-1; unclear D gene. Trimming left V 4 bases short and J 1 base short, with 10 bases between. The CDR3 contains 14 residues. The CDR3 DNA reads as TGTGCCAGCAGTTCCAGAGCTCAGAACACTGAAGCTTTCTTT. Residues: CASSSRAQNTEAFF.

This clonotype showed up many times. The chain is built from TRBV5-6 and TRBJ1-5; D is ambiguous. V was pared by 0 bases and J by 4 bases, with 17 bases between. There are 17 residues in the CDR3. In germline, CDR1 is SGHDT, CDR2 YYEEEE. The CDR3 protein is CASSLARSGRANQPQHF. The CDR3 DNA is TGTGCCAGCAGCTTGGCCCGATCCGGACGGGCTAATCAGCCCCAGCATTTT.

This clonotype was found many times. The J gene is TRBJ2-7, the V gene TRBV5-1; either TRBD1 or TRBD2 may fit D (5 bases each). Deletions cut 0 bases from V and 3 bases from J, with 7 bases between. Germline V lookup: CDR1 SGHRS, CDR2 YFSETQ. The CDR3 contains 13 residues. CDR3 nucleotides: TGCGCCAGCAGCTTGGGAGGGGACTACGAGCAGTACTTC. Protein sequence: CASSLGGDYEQYF.

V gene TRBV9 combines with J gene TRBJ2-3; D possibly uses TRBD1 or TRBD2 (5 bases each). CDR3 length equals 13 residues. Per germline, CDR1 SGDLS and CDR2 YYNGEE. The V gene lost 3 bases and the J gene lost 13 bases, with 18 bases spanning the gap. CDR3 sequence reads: CASSAISRGMKYF. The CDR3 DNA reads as TGTGCCAGCAGCGCGATATCTCGGGGCATGAAGTATTTT.

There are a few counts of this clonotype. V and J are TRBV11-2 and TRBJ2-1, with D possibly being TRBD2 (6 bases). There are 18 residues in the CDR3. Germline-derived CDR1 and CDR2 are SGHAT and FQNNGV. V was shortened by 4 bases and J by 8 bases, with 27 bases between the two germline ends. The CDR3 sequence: CASSSTTGGVRAVDEQFF. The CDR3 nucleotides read TGTGCCAGCAGCTCGACGACGGGCGGGGTGAGGGCCGTAGATGAGCAGTTCTTC.

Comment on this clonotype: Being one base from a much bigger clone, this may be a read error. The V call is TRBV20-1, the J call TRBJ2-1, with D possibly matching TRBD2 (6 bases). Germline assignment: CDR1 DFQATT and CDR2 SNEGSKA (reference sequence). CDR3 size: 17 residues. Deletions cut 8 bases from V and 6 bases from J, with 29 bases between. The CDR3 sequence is CSLPSGVGGGLPNEQFF. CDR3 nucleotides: TGCAGTCTACCCTCGGGGGTCGGCGGCGGACTACCCAATGAGCAGTTCTTC.

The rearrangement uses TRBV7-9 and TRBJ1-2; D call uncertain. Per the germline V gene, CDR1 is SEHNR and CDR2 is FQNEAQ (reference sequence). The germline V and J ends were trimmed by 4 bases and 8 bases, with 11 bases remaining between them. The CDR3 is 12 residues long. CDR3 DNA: TGTGCCAGCAGCTCAGGCCCTAAGGGCTACACCTTC. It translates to CASSSGPKGYTF.

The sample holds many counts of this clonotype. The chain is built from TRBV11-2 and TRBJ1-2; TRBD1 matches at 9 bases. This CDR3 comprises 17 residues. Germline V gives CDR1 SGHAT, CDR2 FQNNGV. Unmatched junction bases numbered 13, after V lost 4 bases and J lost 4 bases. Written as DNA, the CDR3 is TGTGCCAGCAGCTCGGCCGGGACAGGGAACCCCCTCTATGGCTACACCTTC. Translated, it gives CASSSAGTGNPLYGYTF.

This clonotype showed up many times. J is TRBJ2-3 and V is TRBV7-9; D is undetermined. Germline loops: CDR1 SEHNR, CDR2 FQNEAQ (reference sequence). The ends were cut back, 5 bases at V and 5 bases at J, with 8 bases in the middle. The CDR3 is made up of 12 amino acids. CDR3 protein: CASSPGGDTQYF. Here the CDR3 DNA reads TGTGCCAGCAGCCCAGGCGGAGATACGCAGTATTTT.

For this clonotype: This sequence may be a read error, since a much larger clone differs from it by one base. The CDR3 loop reads CAWSQGVYGYTF. CDR3 coding DNA: TGTGCCTGGAGTCAGGGAGTCTATGGCTACACCTTC. The chain carries TRBV30 and TRBJ1-2; weak D call: TRBD1 (5 bases). The CDR3 consists of 12 residues. The V end lost 2 bases, the J end lost 4 bases, and 8 bases lay between the germline ends. Germline values: CDR1 GTSNPN, CDR2 SVGIG (reference sequence). Based on the CDR3 plus reference TRBV30 and TRBJ1-2, the full variable domain is SQTIHQWPATLVQPVGSPLSLECTVEGTSNPNLYWYRQAAGRGLQLLFYSVGIGQISSEVPQNLSASRPQDRQFILSSKKLLLSDSGFYLCAWSQGVYGYTFGSGTRLTVV.

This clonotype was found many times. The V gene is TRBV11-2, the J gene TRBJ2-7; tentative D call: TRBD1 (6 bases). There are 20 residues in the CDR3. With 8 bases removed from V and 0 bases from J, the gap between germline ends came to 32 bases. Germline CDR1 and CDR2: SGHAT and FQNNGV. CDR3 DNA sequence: TGTGCCAGCGACAAAGATCAGGGGCCAGGTCCCCCGACGGCCTCCTACGAGCAGTACTTC. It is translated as CASDKDQGPGPPTASYEQYF.

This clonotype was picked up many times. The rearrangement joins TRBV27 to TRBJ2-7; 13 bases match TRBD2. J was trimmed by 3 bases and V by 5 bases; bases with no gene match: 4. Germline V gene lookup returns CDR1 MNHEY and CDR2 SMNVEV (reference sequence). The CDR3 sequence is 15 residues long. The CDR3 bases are TGTGCCAGCAGTCCCCGGACTAGCGGGAGCTACGAGCAGTACTTC. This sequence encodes CASSPRTSGSYEQYF.

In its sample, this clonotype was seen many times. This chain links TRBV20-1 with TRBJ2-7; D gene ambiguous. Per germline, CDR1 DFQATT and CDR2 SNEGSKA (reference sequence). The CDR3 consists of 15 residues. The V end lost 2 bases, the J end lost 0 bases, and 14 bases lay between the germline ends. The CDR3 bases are TGCAGTGCTAGAATTCAACGGGTAGGCTCCTACGAGCAGTACTTC. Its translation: CSARIQRVGSYEQYF.

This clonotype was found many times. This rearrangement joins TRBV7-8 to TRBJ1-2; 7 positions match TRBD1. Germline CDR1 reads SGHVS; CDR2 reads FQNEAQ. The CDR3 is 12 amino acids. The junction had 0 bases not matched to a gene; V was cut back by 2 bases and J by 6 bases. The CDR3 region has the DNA TGTGCCAGCAGCTTAAGGGGGCATGGCTACACCTTC. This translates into CASSLRGHGYTF.